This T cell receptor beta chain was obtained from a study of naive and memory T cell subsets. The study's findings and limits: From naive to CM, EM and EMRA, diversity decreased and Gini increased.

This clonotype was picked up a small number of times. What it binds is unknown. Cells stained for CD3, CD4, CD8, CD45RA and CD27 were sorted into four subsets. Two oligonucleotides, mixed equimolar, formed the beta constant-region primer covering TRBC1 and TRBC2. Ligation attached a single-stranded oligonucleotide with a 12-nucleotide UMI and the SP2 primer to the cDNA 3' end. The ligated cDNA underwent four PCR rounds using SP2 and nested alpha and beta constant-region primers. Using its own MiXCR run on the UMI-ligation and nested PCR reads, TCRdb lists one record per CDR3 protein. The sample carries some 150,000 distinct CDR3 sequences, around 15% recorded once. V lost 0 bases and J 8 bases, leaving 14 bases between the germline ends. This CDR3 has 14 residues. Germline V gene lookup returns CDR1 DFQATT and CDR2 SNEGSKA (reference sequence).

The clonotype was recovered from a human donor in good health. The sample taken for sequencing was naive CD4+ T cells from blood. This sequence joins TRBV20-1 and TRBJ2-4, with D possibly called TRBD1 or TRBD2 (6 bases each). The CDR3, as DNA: TGCAGTGCTAGAGATAGGGGGGAGCTTGACATTCAGTACTTC. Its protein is CSARDRGELDIQYF.